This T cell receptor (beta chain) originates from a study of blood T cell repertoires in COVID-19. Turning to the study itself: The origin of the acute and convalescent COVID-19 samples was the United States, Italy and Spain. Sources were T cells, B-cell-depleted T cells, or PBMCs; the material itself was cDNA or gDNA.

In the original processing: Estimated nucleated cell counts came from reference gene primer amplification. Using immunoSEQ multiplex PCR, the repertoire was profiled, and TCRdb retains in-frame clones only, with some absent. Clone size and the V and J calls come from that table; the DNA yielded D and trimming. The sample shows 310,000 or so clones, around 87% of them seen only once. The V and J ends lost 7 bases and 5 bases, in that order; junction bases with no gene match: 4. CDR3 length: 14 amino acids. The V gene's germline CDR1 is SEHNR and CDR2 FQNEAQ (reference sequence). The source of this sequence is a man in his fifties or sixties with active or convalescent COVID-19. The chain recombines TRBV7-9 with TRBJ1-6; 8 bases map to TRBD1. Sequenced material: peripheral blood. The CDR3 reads CASTTGQDNSPLHF. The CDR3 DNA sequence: TGTGCCAGCACCACGGGACAGGATAATTCACCCCTCCACTTT.